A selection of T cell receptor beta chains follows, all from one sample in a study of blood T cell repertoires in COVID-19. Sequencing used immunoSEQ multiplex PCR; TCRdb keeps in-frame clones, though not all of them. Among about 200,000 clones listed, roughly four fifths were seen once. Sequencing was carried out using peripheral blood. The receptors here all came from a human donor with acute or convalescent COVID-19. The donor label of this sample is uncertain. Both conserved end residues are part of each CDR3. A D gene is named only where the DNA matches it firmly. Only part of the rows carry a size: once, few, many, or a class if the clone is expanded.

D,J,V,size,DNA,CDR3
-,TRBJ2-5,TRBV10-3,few,TGTGCCATCAGTGATGGCGCGGGCTTCGAGACCCAGTACTTC,CAISDGAGFETQYF
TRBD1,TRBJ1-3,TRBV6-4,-,TGTGCCAGGTGGACAGGGGTCTTATCTGGAAACACCATATATTTT,CARWTGVLSGNTIYF
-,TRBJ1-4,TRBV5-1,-,TGCGCCAGCAGCTTGTCGGGGGTTCCTAATGAAAAACTGTTTTTT,CASSLSGVPNEKLFF
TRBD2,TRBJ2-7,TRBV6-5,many,TGTGCCAGCAGTTACTCTACTAGCGGGAGGTACGAGCAGTACTTC,CASSYSTSGRYEQYF
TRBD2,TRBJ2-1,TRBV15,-,TGTGCCACCAGCAGACCTGGGACTAGCGGTAGGGGCAATGAGCAGTTCTTC,CATSRPGTSGRGNEQFF
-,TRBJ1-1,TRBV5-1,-,TGCGCCAGCAGCCCCGGACTTAACACTGAAGCTTTCTTT,CASSPGLNTEAFF
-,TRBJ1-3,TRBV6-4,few,TGTGCCAGCAGTGACAGGGGCTCGACCTCCCGGGCAGGAAACACCATATATTTT,CASSDRGSTSRAGNTIYF
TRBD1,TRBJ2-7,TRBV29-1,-,TGCAGCGTTGAAACCCAGGGGGCGGACTACGAGCAGTACTTC,CSVETQGADYEQYF
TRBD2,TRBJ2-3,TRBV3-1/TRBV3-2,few,TGTGCCAGCAGCCGACGGTACCATTCTGGGGGGGGGAAAGATACGCAGTATTTT,CASSRRYHSGGGKDTQYF
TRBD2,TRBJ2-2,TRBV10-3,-,TGTGCCATCAGTCCGGGACTAGCGGGAGACGGGGAGCTGTTTTTT,CAISPGLAGDGELFF
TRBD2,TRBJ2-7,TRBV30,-,TGTGCCTGGAGTAACCTGGGACTAGCGGGAGGTGAGCAGTACTTC,CAWSNLGLAGGEQYF
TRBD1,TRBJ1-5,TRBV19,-,TGTGCCAGCCACAGGGGGATATACAACCAGCCCCAGCATTTT,CASHRGIYNQPQHF
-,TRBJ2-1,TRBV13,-,TGTGCCAGCAGCGTTGTCACTAGCCCAGGGCAGTTCTTC,CASSVVTSPGQFF
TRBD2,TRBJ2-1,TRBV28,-,TGTGCCAGCCTCCTAGCGGGAGGGGGCAATGAGCAGTTCTTC,CASLLAGGGNEQFF
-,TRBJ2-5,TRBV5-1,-,TGCGCCAGCAGCGACAACCAAGAGACCCAGTACTTC,CASSDNQETQYF
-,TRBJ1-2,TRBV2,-,TGTGCCAGCAAACAGGAGACGGCCCAAGCCACCTTC,CASKQETAQATF
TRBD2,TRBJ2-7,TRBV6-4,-,TGTGCCAGCACCGATGGACTAGCGGCCAAGCTCTCCTACGAGCAGTACTTC,CASTDGLAAKLSYEQYF
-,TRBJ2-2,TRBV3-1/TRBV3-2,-,TGTGCCAGCAGCCAAGGAGCCCTATACACCGGGGAGCTGTTTTTT,CASSQGALYTGELFF
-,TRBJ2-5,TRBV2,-,TGTGCCAGCAGTGTTTATGGCAGGGGAGAGACCCAGTACTTC,CASSVYGRGETQYF
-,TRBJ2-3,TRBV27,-,TGTGCCAGCAGTCGTAAACTAGGTAGCACAGATACGCAGTATTTT,CASSRKLGSTDTQYF
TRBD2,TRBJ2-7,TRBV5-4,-,TGTGCCAGCAGCTTGGGACAGCGGGAGAGAGACGAGCAGTACTTC,CASSLGQRERDEQYF
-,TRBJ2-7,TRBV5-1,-,TGCGCCAGCAGCTTGGCCAGCGCTGGCTACGAGCAGTACTTC,CASSLASAGYEQYF
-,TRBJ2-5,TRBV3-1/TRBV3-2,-,TGTGCCAGCAGCCCAGCGAGAGGCCCCCTCCGGGAGACCCAGTACTTC,CASSPARGPLRETQYF
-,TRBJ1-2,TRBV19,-,TGTGCCAGTAGTATCTCATCGGGGGGCTTTCCCTATGGCTACACCTTC,CASSISSGGFPYGYTF
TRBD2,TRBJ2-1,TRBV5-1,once,TGCGCCAGCAGCTCCGCTAGCGGGTCCTACAATGAGCAGTTCTTC,CASSSASGSYNEQFF
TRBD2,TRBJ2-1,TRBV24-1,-,TGTGCCACCAGTGACCAGAGCGGGAGCTCCTACAATGAGCAGTTCTTC,CATSDQSGSSYNEQFF
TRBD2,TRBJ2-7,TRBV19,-,TGTGCCAGTAGCCCTCCTGGCGGGAGGTCCAACGAGCAGTACTTC,CASSPPGGRSNEQYF
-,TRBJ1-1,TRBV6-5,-,TGTGCCAGCCGTCGTGAGGGAATGAACACTGAAGCTTTCTTT,CASRREGMNTEAFF
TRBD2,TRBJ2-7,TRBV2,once,TGTGCCAGCAGTGACCAGCGGGACTCCTACGAGCAGTACTTC,CASSDQRDSYEQYF
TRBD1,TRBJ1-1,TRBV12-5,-,TGTGCTAGTGGTTCCAATTTGGGACAGGCACGTTTGGCTTTCTTT,CASGSNLGQARLAFF
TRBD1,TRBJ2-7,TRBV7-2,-,TGTGCCAGCAGCGCTCGACAGGGAACCTACGAGCAGTACTTC,CASSARQGTYEQYF
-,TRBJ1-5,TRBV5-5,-,TGTGCCAGCAGCTTCAATGGGGAGAATCAGCCCCAGCATTTT,CASSFNGENQPQHF
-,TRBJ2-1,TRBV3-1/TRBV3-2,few,TGTGCCAGCAGCCAAGAAGGACAGAGAATGGAGTTCTTC,CASSQEGQRMEFF
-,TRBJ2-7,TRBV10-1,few,TGCGCCAGCAGTGGGACATCCTACGAGCAGTACTTC,CASSGTSYEQYF
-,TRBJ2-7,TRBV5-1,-,TGCGCCAGCAGCGACACCCACTACGAGCAGTACTTC,CASSDTHYEQYF
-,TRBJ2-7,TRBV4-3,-,TGCGCCAGCAGCCAAGAACCAGGTGCTAAGCAGTACTTC,CASSQEPGAKQYF
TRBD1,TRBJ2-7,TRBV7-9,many,TGTGCCAGCAGCTTAGCGACCTTGACAGGGAACGAGCAGTACTTC,CASSLATLTGNEQYF
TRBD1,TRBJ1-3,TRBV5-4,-,TGTGCCAGCAGCCGCCCGGACAGGAGCTCTGGAAACACCATATATTTT,CASSRPDRSSGNTIYF
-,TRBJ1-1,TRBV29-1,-,TGCAGCGGGGTGAGGGACACTGAAGCTTTCTTT,CSGVRDTEAFF
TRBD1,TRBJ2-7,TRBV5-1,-,TGCGCCAGCAGCTTGGACAGGGGCGAGCAGTACTTC,CASSLDRGEQYF
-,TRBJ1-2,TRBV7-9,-,TGTGCCAGCAGCTTAGTGTCGGCCGGAGACTATGGCTACACCTTC,CASSLVSAGDYGYTF
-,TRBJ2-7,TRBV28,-,TGTGCCAGCAGTTTGCGGAGCTCCTACGAGCAGTACTTC,CASSLRSSYEQYF
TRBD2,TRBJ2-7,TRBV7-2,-,TGTGCCAGCAGCTTAGCGCGGGGGAGAGGGACGACCCACCGCTCCTACGAGCAGTACTTC,CASSLARGRGTTHRSYEQYF
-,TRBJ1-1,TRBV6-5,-,TGTGCCAGCAGCCCGGACAGTAACACTGAAGCTTTCTTT,CASSPDSNTEAFF
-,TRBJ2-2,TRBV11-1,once,TGTGCCAGCAGCTTACGGGTCGGGAACACCGGGGAGCTGTTTTTT,CASSLRVGNTGELFF
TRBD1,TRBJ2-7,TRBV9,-,TGTGCCAGCAGCTTAGCGACAGGGGACTACGAGCAGTACTTC,CASSLATGDYEQYF
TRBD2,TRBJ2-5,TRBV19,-,TGTGCCAGTAGTGGACAGACTAGCGGGCAAGAGACCCAGTACTTC,CASSGQTSGQETQYF